The 17 T cell receptor beta chains below all came from one sample that was sequenced in a study of OX40 agonist ivuxolimab in advanced cancers. TCRdb keeps only in-frame clones here, not all; method: immunoSEQ multiplex PCR. The sample has approximately 74,000 clones, 90% to 95% seen once; the top ten hold 0.25% to 0.3%. The specimen comprised CD4+ or CD8+ T cells sorted from blood, sampled in a trial of the OX40 agonist ivuxolimab. These receptors originate from an adult with an advanced solid tumor such as melanoma, head and neck, liver or kidney cancer.

V and J are TRBV2 and TRBJ2-3; TRBD2 matches 12 bases. CDR1 SNHLY and CDR2 FYNNEI come from the germline V gene. This CDR3 contains 14 residues. V dropped 3 bases and J dropped 12; count of bases not matched to a gene: 7. The CDR3 sequence is CASSDLAGGPSQYF. CDR3 coding DNA: TGTGCCAGCAGTGATCTAGCGGGAGGGCCCTCCCAGTATTTT. The full variable domain, with the rest looked up from reference TRBV2 and TRBJ2-3, is EPEVTQTPSHQVTQMGQEVILRCVPISNHLYFYWYRQILGQKVEFLVSFYNNEISEKSEIFDDQFSVERPDGSNFTLKIRSTKLEDSAMYFCASSDLAGGPSQYFGPGTRLTVL.

This chain's CDR3 is CASSSGAAGAHKETQYF. CDR3 nucleotide sequence: TGTGCCAGCAGCTCTGGGGCGGCCGGAGCCCACAAAGAGACCCAGTACTTC. The V and J genes are TRBV11-3 and TRBJ2-5, with D tentatively TRBD1 (5 bases). This CDR3 is 17 amino acids long. The germline V gene encodes CDR1 SGHNT and CDR2 YENEEA. Deletions cut 4 bases from V and 3 bases from J, with 21 bases between.

This clone was seen a single time. CDR3 coding DNA: TGTGCCAGCAGCACCTTGGCGGGAAGCTCCTACAATGAGCAGTTCTTC. It codes for CASSTLAGSSYNEQFF. The chain employs TRBV9 and TRBJ2-1; D is perhaps TRBD2 (6 bases). Deletions cut 4 bases from V and 0 bases from J, with 14 bases between. The germline V gene encodes CDR1 SGDLS and CDR2 YYNGEE. The CDR3 contains 16 residues.

This chain uses TRBV6-5 with TRBJ2-5; weak D call: TRBD2 (5 bases). Per germline, CDR1 MNHEY and CDR2 SVGAGI. This CDR3 is built from 13 residues. With 6 bases removed from V and 5 bases from J, the gap between germline ends came to 13 bases. The CDR3 reads CASSYSAAETQYF. The DNA for the CDR3 is TGTGCCAGCAGCTATAGCGCGGCGGAGACCCAGTACTTC.

The CDR3 DNA is TGTGCCAGTGGCGTCAGGGGGGACTATGGCTACACCTTC. Residues: CASGVRGDYGYTF. V gene TRBV28 combines with J gene TRBJ1-2, with 7 nucleotides matching TRBD1. Trimming took 9 bases from V and 3 from J; bases not matched to a gene: 7. CDR1 and CDR2 (germline): MDHEN, SYDVKM. The CDR3 consists of 13 residues.

The J gene is TRBJ1-2, the V gene TRBV5-1; the match to TRBD1 covers 7 bases. The CDR3 spans 13 residues. The germline gives CDR1 SGHRS, CDR2 YFSETQ. V was clipped by 0 bases and J by 5 bases; unmatched bases: 1. In nucleotides, the CDR3 is TGCGCCAGCAGCTTGGAGGGGGCGTATGGCTACACCTTC. Protein product: CASSLEGAYGYTF.

The chain recombines TRBV7-2 with TRBJ2-1; D call uncertain. The V end was cut by 1 base, the J end by 2 bases, with 9 bases between. There are 15 residues in the CDR3. CDR1 is SGHTA and CDR2 is FQGNSA in the germline V gene. CDR3 sequence reads: CASSLGVGTYNEQFF. CDR3 nucleotides: TGTGCCAGCAGCTTAGGGGTGGGAACCTACAATGAGCAGTTCTTC.

This clone was seen just once. The chain is built from TRBV5-1 and TRBJ1-2; D not resolved. The CDR3 extends over 14 amino acids. Germline CDR1 and CDR2: SGHRS and YFSETQ. Trimming left V 8 bases short and J 4 bases short, with 18 bases between. The CDR3 loop reads CASAVTGVGYGYTF. CDR3 nucleotide sequence: TGCGCCAGTGCGGTGACCGGCGTGGGCTATGGCTACACCTTC.

This clone came up a few times. The CDR3 is CASSRTSNFNQPQHF. In DNA, the CDR3 is TGTGCCAGCAGTCGGACATCCAACTTCAATCAGCCCCAGCATTTT. V and J are TRBV28 and TRBJ1-5; D possibly corresponds to TRBD1 (5 bases). The CDR3 is 15 residues long. The V gene lost 5 bases and the J gene lost 3 bases, with 14 bases spanning the gap. The V gene's germline CDR1 is MDHEN and CDR2 SYDVKM.

This CDR3 is CASRKEDSYNEQFF. The CDR3 nucleotides are TGTGCCAGCAGAAAGGAGGACAGCTACAATGAGCAGTTCTTC. V gene TRBV28 combines with J gene TRBJ2-1; possible D gene TRBD1, 6 bases. V was clipped by 6 bases and J by 3 bases, with 12 bases between them. Germline V gene sequence: CDR1 MDHEN, CDR2 SYDVKM. CDR3 size: 14 residues.

This sequence joins TRBV12-5 and TRBJ2-1, with D uncertain. The CDR3 runs 13 residues. Looked up from germline, CDR1 is LGHNT and CDR2 is FRNRAP. V was clipped by 5 bases and J by 8 bases, with 13 bases between them. CDR3 protein: CASGPASRDEQFF. CDR3 nucleotide sequence: TGTGCTAGTGGTCCGGCTAGTCGAGATGAGCAGTTCTTC.

The V and J genes are TRBV29-1 and TRBJ1-2; 9 bases are shared with TRBD1. This CDR3 is built from 10 residues. Germline V gives CDR1 SQVTM, CDR2 ANQGSEA. J was trimmed by 10 bases and V by 6 bases; bases with no gene match: 3. CDR3 DNA: TGCAGCGTATACAGGGGGCTCTACACCTTC. Translating it yields CSVYRGLYTF.

J is TRBJ2-3 and V is TRBV19, with 7 nucleotides matching TRBD1. J lost 7 bases, V lost 3 bases, and 10 bases had no gene match. The germline gives CDR1 LNHDA, CDR2 SQIVND (reference sequence). The CDR3 contains 15 residues. Here the CDR3 DNA reads TGTGCCAGTAGTATGACAGGGCCTCCCCTACATACGCAGTATTTT. This translates into CASSMTGPPLHTQYF.

This clone was counted once. The V call is TRBV27, the J call TRBJ2-5, with 9 bases aligning to TRBD2. The V gene's germline CDR1 is MNHEY and CDR2 SMNVEV (reference sequence). The CDR3 consists of 18 residues. With 3 bases clipped from V and 5 bases from J, the junction kept 16 bases outside the gene matches. CDR3 sequence: CASSLFGLRAGGGETQYF. CDR3 coding DNA: TGTGCCAGCAGTTTGTTTGGCCTTCGCGCGGGAGGGGGGGAGACCCAGTACTTC.

This chain connects TRBV7-9 to TRBJ2-5; D possibly corresponds to TRBD2 (5 bases). The CDR3 is made up of 14 amino acids. The germline CDR1 and CDR2 sequences are SEHNR and FQNEAQ (reference sequence). Trimming stripped 0 bases from V and 5 bases from J, with 10 bases between. This CDR3 is CASSLALPGETQYF. The DNA for the CDR3 is TGTGCCAGCAGCTTAGCGTTACCGGGGGAGACCCAGTACTTC.

This CDR3 reads CASSRAGETYEQYF. CDR3 DNA sequence: TGTGCCAGCAGTCGAGCAGGCGAAACCTACGAGCAGTACTTC. The gene calls are TRBV27 and TRBJ2-7; D call uncertain. CDR1 and CDR2 (germline): MNHEY, SMNVEV (reference sequence). V gave up 5 bases and J gave up 2 bases, with 13 bases separating them. The CDR3 runs 14 residues.

Here the CDR3 reads CASGLEGQETQYF. CDR3 sequence (DNA): TGTGCCAGCGGATTGGAGGGGCAAGAGACCCAGTACTTC. The chain links TRBV2 to TRBJ2-5, with D possibly matching TRBD2 (6 bases). V lost 8 bases and J 2 bases, leaving 12 bases between the germline ends. Per germline, CDR1 SNHLY and CDR2 FYNNEI. This CDR3 is built from 13 residues.